Below are 29 T cell receptor beta chains sequenced from a single sample in a study of OX40 agonist ivuxolimab in advanced cancers. Preparation of the library involved the immunoSEQ multiplex PCR assay. What TCRdb holds here is the immuneACCESS table cut down to in-frame rearrangements. Part of the clones is not present; checked against another copy, under half of the missing clones reflect an unresolved V gene, and the others are unexplained. Across this sample there are about 14,000 clones, with approximately 80% seen only once. The ten largest clones add up to roughly a third of the sample. The sequencing used CD4+ or CD8+ T cells sorted from blood, collected in a trial of the OX40 agonist ivuxolimab. The receptors were gathered from an adult with an advanced solid tumor such as melanoma, head and neck, liver or kidney cancer.

J is TRBJ2-7 and V is TRBV5-4; possibly TRBD2 for D (6 bases). The V gene's germline CDR1 is SGHNT and CDR2 YYREEE (reference sequence). V was trimmed by 1 base and J by 4 bases, leaving 18 bases between them. CDR3 length: 16 residues. The CDR3 bases are TGTGCCAGCAGCTTGTTGGGGGGAGGCTGGGAGTACGAGCAGTACTTC. Its translation is CASSLLGGGWEYEQYF.

The V and J genes are TRBV19 and TRBJ2-1; the D is unclear. The germline V and J ends were trimmed by 3 bases and 5 bases, with 8 bases remaining between them. CDR3 length equals 13 residues. CDR1 and CDR2 (germline): LNHDA, SQIVND (reference sequence). CDR3 region: CASSITENNEQFF. In DNA, the CDR3 is TGTGCCAGTAGTATCACAGAGAACAATGAGCAGTTCTTC.

The V call is TRBV11-3, the J call TRBJ2-7; TRBD2 aligns across 8 bases. From germline, CDR1 is SGHNT and CDR2 YENEEA. The V and J ends lost 1 base and 5 bases, in that order; junction bases with no gene match: 10. The CDR3 consists of 16 residues. The CDR3 sequence is CASSLGEGLVRHEQYF. CDR3 sequence (DNA): TGTGCCAGCAGCTTAGGTGAGGGACTAGTTCGACACGAGCAGTACTTC.

In nucleotides, the CDR3 is TGTGCCAGCTCAGACCCCCGGACAGCTTATAGCAATCAGCCCCAGCATTTT. Translating gives CASSDPRTAYSNQPQHF. V usage is TRBV28 and J usage is TRBJ1-5; maybe TRBD1 (6 bases). CDR1 and CDR2 (germline): MDHEN, SYDVKM. The CDR3 sequence is 17 residues long. V was pared by 8 bases and J by 0 bases, with 20 bases between.

J is TRBJ2-1 and V is TRBV6-5; 8 bases match TRBD2. CDR3 length: 13 residues. CDR1 is MNHEY, CDR2 SVGAGI, per germline. DNA of the CDR3: TGTGCGACGCGGGAGGTTCACTACAATGAGCAGTTCTTC. Amino acids: CATREVHYNEQFF.

The V and J genes are TRBV10-2 and TRBJ1-1, with 7 bases aligning to TRBD1. CDR3 length: 13 amino acids. The J segment lost 5 bases and the V segment lost 5 bases, leaving 5 bases of the junction unmatched. Germline V gene lookup returns CDR1 WSHSY and CDR2 SAAADI. The CDR3 spells CASSPGGGTEAFF. DNA for the CDR3: TGCGCCAGCAGTCCAGGGGGTGGGACTGAAGCTTTCTTT.

This sequence joins TRBV6-1 and TRBJ1-5; D might be TRBD1 (6 bases). V dropped 5 bases and J dropped 0 bases, with 11 bases sitting between them. The CDR3 is made up of 15 amino acids. Germline lookup yields CDR1 MNHNS and CDR2 SASEGT. CDR3 in amino acids: CASSITGNSNQPQHF. CDR3 DNA: TGTGCCAGCAGTATTACAGGGAATAGCAATCAGCCCCAGCATTTT.

This chain joins TRBV27 and TRBJ2-1, with a possible D match to TRBD2 (5 bases). V gave up 2 bases and J gave up 8 bases, with 13 bases separating them. In germline, CDR1 is MNHEY, CDR2 SMNVEV (reference sequence). The CDR3 runs to 14 residues. CDR3 protein: CASSLVLEGDEQFF. The CDR3 bases are TGTGCCAGCAGTTTAGTCCTAGAGGGCGATGAGCAGTTCTTC.

This chain connects TRBV28 to TRBJ2-3; the D gene is possibly TRBD1 (6 bases). CDR1 is MDHEN, CDR2 SYDVKM, per germline. V shed 11 bases and J shed 2 bases, with 14 bases lying between them. There are 13 residues in the CDR3. CDR3 DNA: TGTGCCGTTAACAGGGCTCACACAGATACGCAGTATTTT. Its translation: CAVNRAHTDTQYF.

The CDR3 nucleotides read TGTGCCAGCAGCCCTAAGGGGGTAGCCTACGAGCAGTACTTC. It specifies CASSPKGVAYEQYF. The J gene is TRBJ2-7, the V gene TRBV27; a weak D match, TRBD1 (6 bases). This CDR3 is built from 14 residues. V was pared by 6 bases and J by 2 bases, with 14 bases between. In germline, CDR1 is MNHEY, CDR2 SMNVEV (reference sequence).

Details on this clone: Other nucleotide sequences from this sample produce the same CDR3. The chain joins TRBV11-3 to TRBJ2-7, with D possibly matching TRBD1 (6 bases). The ends were cut back, 3 bases at V and 3 bases at J, with 12 bases in the middle. CDR3 size: 14 residues. Germline CDR1 SGHNT, CDR2 YENEEA. The chain's CDR3 is CASSFRGPYYEQYF. The CDR3 DNA is TGTGCCAGCAGCTTCAGGGGTCCGTACTACGAGCAGTACTTC.

This chain uses TRBV6-1 with TRBJ2-7; D not certain. The CDR3 consists of 16 residues. CDR1 and CDR2 (germline): MNHNS, SASEGT. Deletions cut 0 bases from V and 3 bases from J, with 15 bases between. CDR3 coding DNA: TGTGCCAGCAGTGAAGCGCCGGTTTTAAGGCTCTACGAGCAGTACTTC. This translates into CASSEAPVLRLYEQYF.

This chain connects TRBV7-9 to TRBJ1-2, with D unclear. Per the germline V gene, CDR1 is SEHNR and CDR2 is FQNEAQ (reference sequence). The CDR3 spans 12 residues. Trimming took 3 bases from V and 6 from J, leaving 8 bases between them. CDR3 in DNA: TGTGCCAGCAGCTTTGAGGCTGATGGCTACACCTTC. Translated, it gives CASSFEADGYTF. Full variable domain (missing parts from reference TRBV7-9 and TRBJ1-2): DTGVSQNPRHKITKRGQNVTFRCDPISEHNRLYWYRQTLGQGPEFLTYFQNEAQLEKSRLLSDRFSAERPKGSFSTLEIQRTEQGDSAMYLCASSFEADGYTFGSGTRLTVV.

Only a few counts were recorded for this clone. The V and J genes are TRBV20-1 and TRBJ1-1; D is ambiguous. Germline V lookup: CDR1 DFQATT, CDR2 SNEGSKA (reference sequence). The V and J ends lost 0 bases and 10 bases respectively, with 9 bases between them. This CDR3 contains 11 residues. In DNA form, the CDR3 reads TGCAGTGCTAGAGACGGGTTCAGAGCTTTCTTT. Amino acid sequence: CSARDGFRAFF.

CDR3 amino acids: CASSLWSGDYGYTF. The CDR3 coding sequence is TGCGCCAGCAGCTTGTGGTCTGGGGACTATGGCTACACCTTC. The rearrangement uses TRBV5-1 and TRBJ1-2; D remains unclear. Germline V CDR1 and CDR2: SGHRS, YFSETQ. V lost 1 base, J lost 3 bases, and 10 bases lay in between. The CDR3 is made up of 14 amino acids.

V gene TRBV4-1 combines with J gene TRBJ2-7, with D possibly matching TRBD2 (5 bases). V was shortened by 0 bases and J by 2 bases, with 17 bases between the two germline ends. CDR1 MGHRA and CDR2 YSYEKL come from the germline V gene. The CDR3 is 17 residues long. In DNA, the CDR3 is TGCGCCAGCAGCCAAGATCTTTTCGGGAAGGGTACCTACGAGCAGTACTTC. It is translated as CASSQDLFGKGTYEQYF.

V gene TRBV14 combines with J gene TRBJ1-3, with D tentatively TRBD1 (5 bases). Trimming pared 0 bases from V and 3 bases from J, leaving 12 bases between. The CDR3 extends over 16 amino acids. Germline V gene sequence: CDR1 SGHDN, CDR2 FVKESK. CDR3 amino acids: CASSQDQAGFGNTIYF. In DNA, the CDR3 is TGTGCCAGCAGCCAAGACCAGGCAGGGTTTGGAAACACCATATATTTT.

V gene TRBV11-2 combines with J gene TRBJ2-5; unclear D gene. The V gene lost 1 base and the J gene lost 1 base, with 4 bases spanning the gap. Germline-derived CDR1 and CDR2 are SGHAT and FQNNGV. CDR3 size: 13 residues. For the CDR3, the DNA is TGTGCCAGCAGCTTAGGGGTCCAAGAGACCCAGTACTTC. This translates into CASSLGVQETQYF.

With respect to this clone: One end of the junction varies from germline; a read error may be responsible. V gene TRBV6-1 combines with J gene TRBJ1-4; perhaps TRBD1 as D (5 bases). Germline lookup yields CDR1 MNHNS and CDR2 SASEGT. CDR3 length: 16 residues. The CDR3 DNA sequence: TGTGCCAGCAGCGAAGGGCAGGGAGTCTGGGGCGAAAAACTGTTTTTT. As protein: CASSEGQGVWGEKLFF.

This clone was seen a few times. The chain couples TRBV15 to TRBJ2-1; D gene unclear. The V end was cut by 0 bases, the J end by 5 bases, with 5 bases between. CDR1 LNHNV and CDR2 YYDKDF come from the germline V gene (reference sequence). The CDR3 loop spans 13 amino acids. DNA of the CDR3: TGTGCCACCAGCAGAGAGGAAGACAATGAGCAGTTCTTC. Translation: CATSREEDNEQFF.

The chain links TRBV19 to TRBJ2-1, with a possible D match to TRBD2 (6 bases). Trimming stripped 5 bases from V and 5 bases from J, with 16 bases between. Germline V gives CDR1 LNHDA, CDR2 SQIVND (reference sequence). The CDR3 loop spans 15 amino acids. CDR3 residues: CASSPDEGLNNEQFF. CDR3 nucleotide sequence: TGTGCCAGTAGTCCGGACGAGGGACTGAACAATGAGCAGTTCTTC.

The CDR3 region is CASSTGGTDADTQYF. Written as DNA, the CDR3 is TGCGCCAGCAGCACGGGAGGGACGGATGCAGATACGCAGTATTTT. V usage is TRBV5-1 and J usage is TRBJ2-3; 8 nucleotides match TRBD2. With 4 bases clipped from V and 4 bases from J, the junction kept 8 bases outside the gene matches. Germline values: CDR1 SGHRS, CDR2 YFSETQ. The CDR3 loop spans 15 amino acids.

The V gene is TRBV6-1, the J gene TRBJ2-7; tentative D call: TRBD1 (5 bases). This CDR3 is built from 18 residues. Germline V lookup: CDR1 MNHNS, CDR2 SASEGT. V was pared by 1 base and J by 5 bases, with 24 bases between. Here the CDR3 DNA reads TGTGCCAGCAGTGAAGTTAAGGGGCTTTCTACCCTAAGCAACGAGCAGTACTTC. Translating gives CASSEVKGLSTLSNEQYF.

V usage is TRBV4-1 and J usage is TRBJ2-2; TRBD2 agrees at 8 bases. The germline V gene has CDR1 MGHRA and CDR2 YSYEKL. V was clipped by 1 base and J by 6 bases; unmatched bases: 10. The CDR3 sequence is 17 residues long. The CDR3 bases are TGCGCCAGCAGCCAAGGAGAGGTAGCGGGAAGGGCCGGGGAGCTGTTTTTT. Protein sequence: CASSQGEVAGRAGELFF.

This sequence joins TRBV21-1 and TRBJ2-4; the table names TRBD1, a call not compared with the DNA. TRBV21-1 corresponds to a pseudogene. The CDR3 extends over 19 amino acids. The CDR3 spells CASSKSGTGEYLAKNIQYF. The CDR3 nucleotides read TGTGCCAGCAGCAAATCTGGGACAGGGGAATATCTAGCCAAAAACATTCAGTACTTC.

The chain is built from TRBV14 and TRBJ1-5; D unresolved. CDR1 is SGHDN and CDR2 is FVKESK in the germline V gene. Trimming removed 4 bases at V and 3 bases at J, with 16 bases between. The CDR3 has 16 amino acids. CDR3 region: CASSRYSRGNNQPQHF. The CDR3 DNA sequence: TGTGCCAGCAGCCGCTACTCACGGGGAAACAATCAGCCCCAGCATTTT.

The chain links TRBV13 to TRBJ1-3; TRBD1 might be the D (5 bases). Between the trimmed V and J ends, which lost 7 bases and 0 bases, there was a span of 16 bases. CDR3 size: 16 residues. The germline CDR1 and CDR2 sequences are PRHDT and FYEKMQ (reference sequence). CDR3 region: CASTAAGTVSGNTIYF. As DNA, the CDR3 is TGTGCCAGCACCGCGGCCGGGACTGTCTCTGGAAACACCATATATTTT.

This sequence joins TRBV5-6 and TRBJ1-5, with D perhaps TRBD1 (6 bases). V was clipped by 3 bases and J by 7 bases, with 20 bases between them. Germline CDR1 reads SGHDT; CDR2 reads YYEEEE. The CDR3 is 16 amino acids. The CDR3 DNA follows: TGTGCCAGCAGCTCATTCTTGGGGGCTCCTGGCCAGCCCCAGCATTTT. Translated, it gives CASSSFLGAPGQPQHF.

This sequence joins TRBV7-9 and TRBJ1-4, with TRBD1 matching 9 bases. V shed 4 bases and J 7 bases; nucleotides not matched to a gene: 10. Germline CDR1 and CDR2: SEHNR and FQNEAQ (reference sequence). The CDR3 contains 16 residues. CDR3 in amino acids: CASSSTNRGLSEKLFF. CDR3 DNA: TGTGCCAGCAGCTCGACAAACAGGGGGCTGAGTGAAAAACTGTTTTTT. Full variable domain (missing parts from reference TRBV7-9 and TRBJ1-4): DTGVSQNPRHKITKRGQNVTFRCDPISEHNRLYWYRQTLGQGPEFLTYFQNEAQLEKSRLLSDRFSAERPKGSFSTLEIQRTEQGDSAMYLCASSSTNRGLSEKLFFGSGTQLSVL.